The clone carrying this T cell receptor beta chain was seen just once. What it binds is unknown. The sample comes from a study of CD8+ T cells in alopecia areata. Treatment meaning: oral pan-JAK inhibitor, 5-10 mg twice daily. Collection of lesional scalp punch biopsies and peripheral blood was performed in alopecia areata patients. Using a FACSAria, the CD4+ and CD8+ T cells were sorted from the PBMCs. Findings of the study overall: Administration of tofacitinib significantly diminished scalp clonality and expanded CD8+ clones within the top 100. Alopecia totalis/universalis scalp especially showed more expanded CD8+ clones than normal scalp.

As the sequencing template, cDNA was produced by extracting RNA and reverse transcribing it. Method: immunoSEQ multiplex PCR; TCRdb's copy keeps in-frame clones and lacks some. Here the sample spans approximately 220,000 clones, under 40% being singletons. CDR1 and CDR2 from the germline V gene are SGHRS and YFSETQ. This CDR3 has 16 residues. V dropped 4 bases and J dropped 4; count of bases not matched to a gene: 8. The chain recombines TRBV5-1 with TRBJ2-3; 11 bases align to TRBD1. Source: CD4+ T cells sorted from blood, taken around week 30, from a patient treated with tofacitinib. This clonotype was sampled from a human donor with alopecia areata. CDR3: CASSRDRGQGADTQYF. CDR3 coding DNA: TGCGCCAGCAGCCGGGATCGGGGACAGGGGGCAGATACGCAGTATTTT.